Each of the 17 T cell receptor beta chains below was sequenced from the same sample in a study of cytomegalovirus exposure and HLA in healthy donors. 13 Jbeta primers and 60 Vbeta primers were used for the PCR. Data came from immunoSEQ multiplex PCR; TCRdb stores just in-frame clones and leaves some out. Found here are 100,000 to 150,000 clones; the top ten clones hold 2% to 2.5%. The material sequenced was PBMCs. Source of these receptors: a man aged 35 to 55 in good health and CMV-seronegative.

The chain carries TRBV11-2 and TRBJ2-7; D possibly corresponds to TRBD2 (5 bases). V lost 3 bases and J 1 base, leaving 10 bases between the germline ends. Germline CDR1 and CDR2: SGHAT and FQNNGV. The CDR3 has 14 amino acids. The CDR3 here is CASSFRDDSYEQYF. The CDR3 DNA sequence: TGTGCCAGCAGCTTCCGGGATGATTCCTACGAGCAGTACTTC.

V and J are TRBV29-1 and TRBJ2-3; unclear D gene. The CDR3 runs to 11 residues. Trimming cost V 4 bases and J 6 bases, with 8 bases left between them. From germline, CDR1 is SQVTM and CDR2 ANQGSEA. CDR3 protein: CSVVQRDTQYF. DNA for the CDR3: TGCAGCGTTGTTCAGCGTGATACGCAGTATTTT.

This chain joins TRBV9 and TRBJ2-7, with 10 bases lining up with TRBD2. With V trimmed by 0 bases and J by 2 bases, 2 bases remained unmatched. The CDR3 spans 15 residues. Germline V gene lookup returns CDR1 SGDLS and CDR2 YYNGEE. In DNA form, the CDR3 reads TGTGCCAGCAGCGTAGGCCTAGCGGGAGCCTACGAGCAGTACTTC. It specifies CASSVGLAGAYEQYF. Full variable domain (remainder filled in from reference TRBV9 and TRBJ2-7): DSGVTQTPKHLITATGQRVTLRCSPRSGDLSVYWYQQSLDQGLQFLIQYYNGEERAKGNILERFSAQQFPDLHSELNLSSLELGDSALYFCASSVGLAGAYEQYFGPGTRLTVT.

This chain connects TRBV30 to TRBJ2-7; D might be TRBD1 (6 bases). Trimming took off 0 bases at V and 6 bases at J, with 27 bases between the two ends. CDR3 size: 18 residues. Germline V lookup: CDR1 GTSNPN, CDR2 SVGIG (reference sequence). The CDR3 coding sequence is TGTGCCTGGAGTGTTCGGTGGGGCGGGCCCGGGACAACCGCCGAGCAGTACTTC. It translates to CAWSVRWGGPGTTAEQYF.

This chain joins TRBV7-3 and TRBJ1-1, with TRBD1 as a possible D gene (5 bases). Germline V gives CDR1 SGHTA, CDR2 FQGTGA. The CDR3 is 13 amino acids. The germline V and J ends were trimmed by 3 bases and 0 bases, with 5 bases remaining between them. The CDR3 spells CASSLDMNTEAFF. CDR3 nucleotides: TGTGCCAGCAGCTTGGACATGAACACTGAAGCTTTCTTT.

The chain combines TRBV7-3 with TRBJ2-3, with D maybe TRBD2 (7 bases). Germline CDR1 reads SGHTA; CDR2 reads FQGTGA. Trimming pared 0 bases from V and 4 bases from J, leaving 14 bases between. The length of the CDR3 is 16 residues. The CDR3 DNA follows: TGTGCCAGCAGCTTAACAGGGGGAGGGCTCTCAGATACGCAGTATTTT. Translating gives CASSLTGGGLSDTQYF.

This rearrangement joins TRBV11-2 to TRBJ1-4; a weak D match, TRBD1 (5 bases). Trimming took off 5 bases at V and 8 bases at J, with 15 bases between the two ends. The germline V gene encodes CDR1 SGHAT and CDR2 FQNNGV. The CDR3 sequence is 14 residues long. The CDR3, as DNA: TGTGCCAGCAGCCACAGGAGTGTCGGGGAAAAACTGTTTTTT. Translation gives CASSHRSVGEKLFF.

The V and J genes are TRBV7-2 and TRBJ2-3, with 9 bases matching TRBD2. This CDR3 has 16 amino acids. The germline V gene encodes CDR1 SGHTA and CDR2 FQGNSA. V dropped 5 bases and J dropped 1; count of bases not matched to a gene: 7. This CDR3 reads CASSLSGRPGTDTQYF. Written as DNA, the CDR3 is TGTGCCAGCAGCCTAAGCGGGAGGCCGGGCACAGATACGCAGTATTTT.

The chain has TRBV27 and TRBJ1-5; D is uncertain. Germline V gene lookup returns CDR1 MNHEY and CDR2 SMNVEV (reference sequence). V was shortened by 2 bases and J by 10 bases, with 15 bases between the two germline ends. This CDR3 region has 14 residues. The CDR3 is CASSLIPNLVPQHF. CDR3 bases: TGTGCCAGCAGTTTAATCCCTAATCTAGTACCCCAGCATTTT.

The chain uses TRBV27 and TRBJ2-1, with TRBD2 matching over 8 bases. This CDR3 is built from 18 residues. Trimming took 0 bases from V and 10 from J; bases not matched to a gene: 17. Germline assignment: CDR1 MNHEY and CDR2 SMNVEV (reference sequence). CDR3 amino acids: CASSLSPSGTRVSSEQFF. For the CDR3, the DNA is TGTGCCAGCAGTTTATCACCCTCCGGGACTAGAGTCTCATCGGAGCAGTTCTTC.

The chain joins TRBV29-1 to TRBJ2-3, with TRBD2 identical over 14 bases. The V and J ends lost 6 bases and 2 bases, in that order; junction bases with no gene match: 7. This CDR3 has 16 amino acids. Germline V lookup: CDR1 SQVTM, CDR2 ANQGSEA. The CDR3 here is CSVQGLAGGDTDTQYF. The CDR3 DNA reads TGCAGCGTCCAAGGACTAGCGGGAGGTGACACAGATACGCAGTATTTT.

The chain employs TRBV11-2 and TRBJ2-3, with 10 bases fitting TRBD2. In germline, CDR1 is SGHAT, CDR2 FQNNGV. Trimming at V came to 5 bases and at J to 6 bases, leaving 11 bases not matched to a gene. This CDR3 region has 16 residues. In DNA form, the CDR3 reads TGTGCCAGCAGCCTCCTAGCGGGAGTATCGGCGGATACGCAGTATTTT. Translation: CASSLLAGVSADTQYF.

Of note for this clone: Other DNA sequences from this sample encode an identical CDR3 as well. This chain connects TRBV28 to TRBJ1-1; D is uncertain. The CDR3 is made up of 14 amino acids. The germline V gene has CDR1 MDHEN and CDR2 SYDVKM. V lost 3 bases and J lost 4, with 12 bases in between. The CDR3 here is CASSFSLSSTEAFF. The CDR3 DNA sequence: TGTGCCAGCAGTTTCTCCCTGTCGAGCACTGAAGCTTTCTTT.

The chain combines TRBV11-2 with TRBJ2-7, with 8 bases fitting TRBD2. Germline trimming cut 4 bases from V and 2 bases from J; bases unmatched to any gene: 4. The CDR3 covers 14 residues. The germline CDR1 and CDR2 sequences are SGHAT and FQNNGV. In DNA, the CDR3 is TGTGCCAGCAGCTCTTTAGCGGGAACCTACGAGCAGTACTTC. This encodes CASSSLAGTYEQYF.

The rearrangement uses TRBV13 and TRBJ2-7; 14 bases fit TRBD2. After removal of 4 bases from V and 6 bases from J, the junction contained 17 bases not matched to a gene. Germline V gives CDR1 PRHDT, CDR2 FYEKMQ (reference sequence). This CDR3 contains 19 residues. The DNA for the CDR3 is TGTGCCAGCAGCTCGAAACCGGGACTAGCGGGAGTAGGTGGGTCCGAGCAGTACTTC. The encoded protein is CASSSKPGLAGVGGSEQYF.

The chain recombines TRBV5-1 with TRBJ1-1, with TRBD1 matching over 7 bases. Germline CDR1 SGHRS, CDR2 YFSETQ. The CDR3 consists of 18 residues. The V and J ends lost 3 bases and 0 bases, in that order; junction bases with no gene match: 14. DNA for the CDR3: TGCGCCAGCAGCTCCCCCAGGGGGAGTCCAGGGGTGAACACTGAAGCTTTCTTT. As protein: CASSSPRGSPGVNTEAFF.

The chain carries TRBV5-1 and TRBJ2-5; a possible D gene is TRBD1 (5 bases). Per germline, CDR1 SGHRS and CDR2 YFSETQ. V was pared by 7 bases and J by 5 bases, with 15 bases between. This CDR3 region has 13 residues. Here the CDR3 reads CASVEGASETQYF. CDR3 coding DNA: TGCGCCAGCGTGGAAGGGGCCAGCGAGACCCAGTACTTC.